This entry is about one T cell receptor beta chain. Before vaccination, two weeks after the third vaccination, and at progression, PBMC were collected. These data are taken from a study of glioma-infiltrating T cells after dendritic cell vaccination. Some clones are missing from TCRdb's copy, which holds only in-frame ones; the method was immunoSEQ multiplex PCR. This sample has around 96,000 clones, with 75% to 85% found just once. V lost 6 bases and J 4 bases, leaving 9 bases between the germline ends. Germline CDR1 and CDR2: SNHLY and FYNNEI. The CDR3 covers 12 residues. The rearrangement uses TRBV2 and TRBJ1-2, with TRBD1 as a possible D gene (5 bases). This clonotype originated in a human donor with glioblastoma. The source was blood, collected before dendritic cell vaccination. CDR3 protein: CASSDRLYGYTF. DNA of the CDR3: TGTGCCAGCAGCGACAGACTCTATGGCTACACCTTC.